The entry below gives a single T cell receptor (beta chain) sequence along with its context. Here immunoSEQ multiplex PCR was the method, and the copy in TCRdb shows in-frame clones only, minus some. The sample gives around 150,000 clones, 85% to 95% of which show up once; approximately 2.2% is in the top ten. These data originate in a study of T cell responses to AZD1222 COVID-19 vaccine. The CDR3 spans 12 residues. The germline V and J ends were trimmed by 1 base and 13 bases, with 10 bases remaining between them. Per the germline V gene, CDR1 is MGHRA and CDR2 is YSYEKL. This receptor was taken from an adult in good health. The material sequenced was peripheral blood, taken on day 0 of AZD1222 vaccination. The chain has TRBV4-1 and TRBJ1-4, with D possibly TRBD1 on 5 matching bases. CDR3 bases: TGCGCCAGCAGCCAAGGCATGGGACGACTGTTTTTT. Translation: CASSQGMGRLFF.